This T cell receptor beta chain emerged from a study of PD-1 blockade in classical Hodgkin lymphoma. Study-wide results and limits: It was CD4+ TCR diversity, not CD8+, that rose significantly by C4D1. The baseline diversity of complete responders showed similarity to that of newly diagnosed patients.

Every one of the patients relapsed after autologous stem cell transplantation (brentuximab vedotin exposure was variable). Magnetic negative selection isolated CD8+ T cells from thawed PBMCs. Complete response, partial response or progressive disease constituted the best responses recorded. Only in-frame clones appear in the TCRdb table, and some are missing; sequencing was by immunoSEQ multiplex PCR. This sample yields 10,000 to 15,000 clones, of which approximately 79% are seen a single time; 24% belongs to the top ten. V shed 1 base and J shed 3 bases, with 10 bases lying between them. Germline CDR1 reads SGDLS; CDR2 reads YYNGEE. The CDR3 contains 14 residues. Regarding this clone: Its cognate antigen is unknown.

Sequenced here: CD8+ T cells from blood, sampled at baseline. The receptor comes from a human donor with classical Hodgkin lymphoma. This rearrangement joins TRBV9 to TRBJ2-5; the D gene is possibly TRBD2 (6 bases). The CDR3 here is CASSVSGGEETQYF. DNA for the CDR3: TGTGCCAGCAGCGTATCCGGGGGTGAAGAGACCCAGTACTTC.